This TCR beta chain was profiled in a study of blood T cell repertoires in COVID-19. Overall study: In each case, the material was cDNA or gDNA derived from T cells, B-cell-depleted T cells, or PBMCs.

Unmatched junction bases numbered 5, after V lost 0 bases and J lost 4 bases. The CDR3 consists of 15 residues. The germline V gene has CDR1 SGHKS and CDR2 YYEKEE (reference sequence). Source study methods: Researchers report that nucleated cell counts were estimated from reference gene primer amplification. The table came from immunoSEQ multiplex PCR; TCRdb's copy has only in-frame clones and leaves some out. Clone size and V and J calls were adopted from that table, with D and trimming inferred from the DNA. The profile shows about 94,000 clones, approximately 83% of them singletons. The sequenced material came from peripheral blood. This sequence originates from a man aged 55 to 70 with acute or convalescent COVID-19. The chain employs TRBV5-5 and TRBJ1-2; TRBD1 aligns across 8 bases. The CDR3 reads CASSLGTGTFYGYTF. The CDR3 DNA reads TGTGCCAGCAGCTTGGGGACAGGGACCTTCTATGGCTACACCTTC. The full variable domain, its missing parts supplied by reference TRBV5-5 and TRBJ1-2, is DAGVTQSPTHLIKTRGQQVTLRCSPISGHKSVSWYQQVLGQGPQFIFQYYEKEERGRGNFPDRFSARQFPNYSSELNVNALLLGDSALYLCASSLGTGTFYGYTFGSGTRLTVV.